Included here is one TCR beta chain sequence, with context. What it recognizes is unknown. This specimen comes from a study of OX40 agonist ivuxolimab in advanced cancers. Study outcomes and limitations: The antigens recognized by the expanded peripheral T cells, that is their antigen specificity, were not determined.

Trimming took 0 bases from V and 3 from J, leaving 16 bases between them. The CDR3 contains 17 residues. CDR1 and CDR2 from the germline V gene are SGHRS and YFSETQ. Sequencing used immunoSEQ multiplex PCR; TCRdb keeps in-frame clones, though not all of them. This sample yields about 79,000 clones, of which about 85% are seen a single time; roughly 3.4% belongs to the top ten. This rearrangement joins TRBV5-1 to TRBJ1-3; D unclear. The starting material was CD4+ or CD8+ T cells sorted from blood, obtained in a trial of the OX40 agonist ivuxolimab. The clonotype originates from an adult with an advanced solid tumor such as melanoma, head and neck, liver or kidney cancer. In nucleotides, the CDR3 is TGCGCCAGCAGCTTGGCAATTGGAGGGCTAGATGGAAACACCATATATTTT. Translated, it gives CASSLAIGGLDGNTIYF.